This TCR beta chain was profiled in a study of shared clonotypes between healthy human individuals. Subsets obtained from CD4+ cells comprised CD45RA+ naive and CD45RA-negative memory cells. This CDR3 has 13 amino acids. Trimming cost V 1 base and J 7 bases, with 8 bases left between them. CDR1 and CDR2 (germline): SGHAT, FQNNGV. Profiling relied on immunoSEQ multiplex PCR, and the TCRdb table lists in-frame clones only, not all of them. The sample carries hundreds of thousands of clones, more than 95% recorded once. This chain uses TRBV11-2 with TRBJ2-1; no definite D call. Source material: naive CD4+ T cells sorted from blood. The sample's subset: CD45RA+ positively selected. The TCR comes from a woman aged 25 to 39 in good health. The CDR3 bases are TGTGCCAGCAGCTTAGGGACCATAAATGAGCAGTTCTTC. Translating it yields CASSLGTINEQFF. Together with reference TRBV11-2 and TRBJ2-1, the CDR3 gives the full variable domain: EAGVAQSPRYKIIEKRQSVAFWCNPISGHATLYWYQQILGQGPKLLIQFQNNGVVDDSQLPKDRFSAERLKGVDSTLKIQPAKLEDSAVYLCASSLGTINEQFFGPGTRLTVL.